The 29 T cell receptor beta chains in this list originate from one sample, sequenced in a study of blood T cell repertoires in COVID-19. Repertoires were generated with immunoSEQ multiplex PCR, while TCRdb's copy carries only in-frame clones and drops some. The sample yields roughly 140,000 clones, around nine tenths seen once. Source material: peripheral blood. The receptors stem from a human donor in a cohort sampled during active COVID-19.

The genes are TRBV5-1 and TRBJ2-7; unclear D gene. Germline values: CDR1 SGHRS, CDR2 YFSETQ. V gave up 4 bases and J gave up 4 bases, with 18 bases separating them. The CDR3 has 15 residues. The CDR3 reads CASSSLSTSVYEQYF. CDR3 coding DNA: TGCGCCAGCAGCAGTTTATCCACGTCGGTTTACGAGCAGTACTTC.

V gene TRBV28 combines with J gene TRBJ1-6; unclear D gene. The CDR3 is made up of 15 amino acids. The germline V gene has CDR1 MDHEN and CDR2 SYDVKM. V gave up 7 bases and J gave up 10 bases, with 20 bases separating them. The CDR3 DNA is TGTGCCAGCAAAATCTCCCCGGGGTCTTTCTCACCCCTCCACTTT. Translated: CASKISPGSFSPLHF.

The chain combines TRBV2 with TRBJ2-3; TRBD2 agrees at 16 bases. This CDR3 is 19 amino acids long. Germline V gene lookup returns CDR1 SNHLY and CDR2 FYNNEI. V lost 4 bases to trimming and J lost 4 bases; unmatched junction nucleotides: 11. The chain's CDR3 is CASSAGTSGGAGYADTQYF. The DNA of the CDR3 is TGTGCCAGCAGTGCCGGGACTAGCGGGGGGGCCGGTTATGCAGATACGCAGTATTTT.

This clone has more than one count but fewer than ten. The chain uses TRBV21-1 and TRBJ2-2; TRBD1, the table's D call, lacks a check against the DNA. TRBV21-1 is classified as a pseudogene. This CDR3 has 14 residues. The CDR3 region is CASRANRVPGELFF. The CDR3 coding sequence is TGTGCCAGCAGAGCTAACAGGGTTCCCGGGGAGCTGTTTTTT.

V is TRBV28 and J is TRBJ2-5, with D uncertain. This CDR3 region has 13 residues. Germline values: CDR1 MDHEN, CDR2 SYDVKM. V gave up 5 bases and J gave up 2 bases, with 9 bases separating them. DNA of the CDR3: TGTGCCAGCAGTATTACAGAACAAGAGACCCAGTACTTC. This encodes CASSITEQETQYF. Using reference TRBV28 and TRBJ2-5 for the parts outside the CDR3, the full variable domain is DVKVTQSSRYLVKRTGEKVFLECVQDMDHENMFWYRQDPGLGLRLIYFSYDVKMKEKGDIPEGYSVSREKKERFSLILESASTNQTSMYLCASSITEQETQYFGPGTRLLVL.

This clone was seen a few times. The chain is built from TRBV6-2 or TRBV6-3 and TRBJ2-7; D is perhaps TRBD2 (7 bases). Trimming cost V 5 bases and J 7 bases, with 18 bases left between them. The CDR3 totals 14 residues. From germline, CDR1 is MNHEY and CDR2 SVGEGT. Written as DNA, the CDR3 is TGTGCCAGCAGTCACCCTGGACTAGGGGGGGAGCAGTACTTC. Its translation: CASSHPGLGGEQYF.

This sequence joins TRBV15 and TRBJ2-1; D is undetermined. Germline values: CDR1 LNHNV, CDR2 YYDKDF (reference sequence). CDR3 size: 15 residues. With 0 bases removed from V and 2 bases from J, the gap between germline ends came to 8 bases. This CDR3 is CATSREVATYNEQFF. CDR3 DNA: TGTGCCACCAGCAGAGAGGTCGCGACCTACAATGAGCAGTTCTTC.

The V call is TRBV2, the J call TRBJ1-2; tentative D call: TRBD1 (6 bases). The length of the CDR3 is 12 residues. V was shortened by 4 bases and J by 11 bases, with 14 bases between the two germline ends. CDR1 and CDR2 from the germline V gene are SNHLY and FYNNEI. The CDR3, as DNA: TGTGCCAGCAGTGTGAGGGGGTATGAGTACACCTTC. The encoded protein is CASSVRGYEYTF.

The V call is TRBV10-1, the J call TRBJ2-7; weak D call: TRBD1 (6 bases). This CDR3 is 15 amino acids long. Germline-derived CDR1 and CDR2 are WNHNN and SYGVQD (reference sequence). The V gene lost 4 bases and the J gene lost 4 bases, with 17 bases spanning the gap. This CDR3 reads CASSGFRTDSYEQYF. DNA of the CDR3: TGCGCCAGCAGTGGGTTCCGAACGGACAGTTACGAGCAGTACTTC.

J is TRBJ2-5 and V is TRBV11-2; no definite D call. This CDR3 has 14 amino acids. Trimming pared 1 base from V and 1 base from J, leaving 7 bases between. Germline V gene data show CDR1 as SGHAT and CDR2 as FQNNGV. This chain's CDR3 is CASSLAGSQETQYF. Here the CDR3 DNA reads TGTGCCAGCAGCTTAGCCGGGTCCCAAGAGACCCAGTACTTC.

Details on this clone: The junction and the germline gene differ at one end; a read error may be behind it. The rearrangement links TRBV6-1 to TRBJ2-7, with D perhaps TRBD1 (6 bases). The CDR3 is made up of 11 amino acids. CDR1 MNHNS and CDR2 SASEGT come from the germline V gene. This CDR3 is CASSEGQGTVF. CDR3 nucleotides: TGTGCCAGCAGTGAAGGTCAGGGGACCGTGTTC.

This chain links TRBV5-1 with TRBJ2-7, with 8 bases that match TRBD2. The CDR3 covers 17 residues. The V segment lost 0 bases and the J segment 2 bases; nucleotides outside the gene matches: 10. Looked up from germline, CDR1 is SGHRS and CDR2 is YFSETQ. The CDR3 DNA is TGCGCCAGCAGCTTGGCCTATGAGCGGGAGTCACCCTACGAGCAGTACTTC. This translates into CASSLAYERESPYEQYF.

V usage is TRBV9 and J usage is TRBJ2-3, with 7 bases identical to TRBD1. V gave up 4 bases and J gave up 1 base; unmatched junction bases: 9. The CDR3 contains 16 residues. Germline lookup yields CDR1 SGDLS and CDR2 YYNGEE. This CDR3 reads CASSPRQGVGTDTQYF. The CDR3 coding sequence is TGTGCCAGCAGCCCCCGACAGGGAGTTGGCACAGATACGCAGTATTTT.

The chain is built from TRBV10-1 and TRBJ1-4, with 10 nucleotides matching TRBD1. The V gene end was trimmed by 4 bases and the J gene end by 6 bases; junction bases not matched to a gene: 2. The CDR3 is made up of 14 amino acids. CDR1 and CDR2 from the germline V gene are WNHNN and SYGVQD (reference sequence). CDR3 residues: CASSAGTGDEKLFF. CDR3 DNA: TGCGCCAGCAGTGCCGGGACAGGGGATGAAAAACTGTTTTTT.

The CDR3 bases are TGTGCCACCAGCAGAGCGAACAGATTCCAAGAGACCCAGTACTTC. Translation gives CATSRANRFQETQYF. The chain couples TRBV15 to TRBJ2-5, with D hard to call. Germline-derived CDR1 and CDR2 are LNHNV and YYDKDF (reference sequence). CDR3 size: 15 residues. V dropped 1 base and J dropped 1 base, with 10 bases sitting between them.

The chain carries TRBV3-1 (or the pseudogene TRBV3-2) and TRBJ1-3; no clear D gene. The CDR3 runs to 16 residues. The germline V gene encodes CDR1 LGHDT and CDR2 YNNKEL (reference sequence). V gave up 4 bases and J gave up 0 bases, with 13 bases separating them. CDR3 in amino acids: CASSPHPGTSGNTIYF. The DNA of the CDR3 is TGTGCCAGCAGCCCTCACCCGGGAACCTCTGGAAACACCATATATTTT.

CDR3 coding DNA: TGTGCCAGCTCACCGGCAGATTTGAACAATGAGCAGTTCTTC. As protein: CASSPADLNNEQFF. J is TRBJ2-1 and V is TRBV18; D not certain. From germline, CDR1 is KGHSH and CDR2 LQKENI. V lost 3 bases to trimming and J lost 5 bases, with 11 bases between them. The CDR3 sequence is 14 residues long.

The chain joins TRBV6-5 to TRBJ2-3, with 9 bases lining up with TRBD2. The CDR3 has 15 amino acids. With 9 bases clipped from V and 7 bases from J, the junction kept 14 bases outside the gene matches. CDR1 is MNHEY and CDR2 is SVGAGI in the germline V gene. The CDR3 sequence: CASSTVAGGPYTQYF. The CDR3 DNA reads TGTGCCAGTTCCACGGTGGCGGGAGGGCCATATACGCAGTATTTT.

The V gene is TRBV28, the J gene TRBJ1-2; 10 bases match TRBD1. V lost 5 bases, J lost 3 bases, and 6 bases stayed unmatched. The CDR3 loop spans 15 amino acids. CDR1 and CDR2 from the germline V gene are MDHEN and SYDVKM. For the CDR3, the DNA is TGTGCCAGCAGTCTACCGGGACAGGGGTACTATGGCTACACCTTC. Its translation: CASSLPGQGYYGYTF.

The J gene is TRBJ1-2, the V gene TRBV29-1; D possibly corresponds to TRBD1 (5 bases). The germline gives CDR1 SQVTM, CDR2 ANQGSEA. This CDR3 has 13 amino acids. V was clipped by 4 bases and J by 6 bases, with 15 bases between them. For the CDR3, the DNA is TGCAGCGTTGTGACAGTTGGTAGGGATGGCTACACCTTC. It translates to CSVVTVGRDGYTF.

V is TRBV27 and J is TRBJ1-2; perhaps TRBD1 as D (5 bases). The CDR3 spans 13 residues. Per the germline V gene, CDR1 is MNHEY and CDR2 is SMNVEV (reference sequence). The V and J ends lost 0 bases and 7 bases respectively, with 9 bases between them. CDR3 amino acids: CASSLSGGGGYTF. DNA for the CDR3: TGTGCCAGCAGTTTATCGGGGGGGGGTGGCTACACCTTC.

The rearrangement joins TRBV15 to TRBJ1-1; 7 bases fit TRBD1. The CDR3 length is 14 residues. Germline trimming cut 1 base from V and 5 bases from J; bases unmatched to any gene: 4. CDR1 and CDR2 (germline): LNHNV, YYDKDF (reference sequence). The CDR3 region has the DNA TGTGCCACCAGCAGAGGAACAGGGGTTACTGAAGCTTTCTTT. Translated, it gives CATSRGTGVTEAFF.

The V gene is TRBV2, the J gene TRBJ2-2; D is unclear. With 3 bases removed from V and 3 bases from J, the gap between germline ends came to 11 bases. Germline V CDR1 and CDR2: SNHLY, FYNNEI. This CDR3 spans 15 amino acids. The CDR3 coding sequence is TGTGCCAGCAGTGAGAGTCGGAGCGACACCGGGGAGCTGTTTTTT. Translation gives CASSESRSDTGELFF.

This sequence joins TRBV20-1 and TRBJ1-1; weak D call: TRBD1 (5 bases). V shed 6 bases and J shed 6 bases, with 11 bases lying between them. Germline V CDR1 and CDR2: DFQATT, SNEGSKA (reference sequence). This CDR3 has 11 residues. CDR3 residues: CSAEDTPEAFF. In DNA, the CDR3 is TGCAGTGCCGAGGACACCCCTGAAGCTTTCTTT.

The V call is TRBV4-1, the J call TRBJ2-7, with D possibly being TRBD1 (5 bases). Germline-derived CDR1 and CDR2 are MGHRA and YSYEKL. This CDR3 spans 16 amino acids. The V end was cut by 1 base, the J end by 4 bases, with 17 bases between. The CDR3 protein is CASSQVAGWSVYEQYF. The CDR3 nucleotides are TGCGCCAGCAGCCAAGTCGCAGGGTGGTCGGTGTACGAGCAGTACTTC.

The chain carries TRBV11-2 and TRBJ2-1; D perhaps matches TRBD2 (6 bases). Trimming pared 4 bases from V and 0 bases from J, leaving 13 bases between. The V gene's germline CDR1 is SGHAT and CDR2 FQNNGV. The CDR3 contains 16 residues. CDR3 loop: CASSSRPAGSYNEQFF. The CDR3, as DNA: TGTGCCAGCAGCTCCCGCCCAGCGGGCTCCTACAATGAGCAGTTCTTC.

The chain links TRBV5-6 to TRBJ2-3; 13 bases match TRBD2. Germline CDR1 SGHDT, CDR2 YYEEEE. CDR3 size: 15 residues. Trimming at V came to 5 bases and at J to 5 bases, leaving 5 bases not matched to a gene. CDR3 amino acids: CASSLLAGGQDTQYF. The CDR3 DNA follows: TGTGCCAGCAGTTTACTAGCGGGGGGGCAAGATACGCAGTATTTT. The whole variable domain, filled in from reference TRBV5-6 and TRBJ2-3, reads DAGVTQSPTHLIKTRGQQVTLRCSPKSGHDTVSWYQQALGQGPQFIFQYYEEEERQRGNFPDRFSGHQFPNYSSELNVNALLLGDSALYLCASSLLAGGQDTQYFGPGTRLTVL.

The chain joins TRBV18 to TRBJ2-7; 12 bases align to TRBD2. With 5 bases clipped from V and 3 bases from J, the junction kept 2 bases outside the gene matches. CDR1 KGHSH and CDR2 LQKENI come from the germline V gene. This CDR3 is built from 14 residues. DNA of the CDR3: TGTGCCAGCTCATCGACTAGCGGGAGCTACGAGCAGTACTTC. This sequence encodes CASSSTSGSYEQYF.

The rearrangement links TRBV11-3 to TRBJ2-3, with D uncertain. Per germline, CDR1 SGHNT and CDR2 YENEEA. CDR3 length equals 13 residues. The ends were cut back, 5 bases at V and 5 bases at J, with 11 bases in the middle. The CDR3 here is CASSLRPQDTQYF. CDR3 nucleotides: TGTGCCAGCAGCCTCAGGCCCCAAGATACGCAGTATTTT.